The clone carrying this TCR beta chain was seen many times. Its antigen is still unknown. This sample is drawn from a study of CD8 T cells in ankylosing spondylitis. This CDR3 comprises 13 residues. Trimming cost V 6 bases and J 4 bases, with 13 bases left between them. CDR1 and CDR2 from the germline V gene are DFQATT and SNEGSKA (reference sequence). In making TCR beta libraries, quantitative 5'-RACE with molecular barcodes was used. MiXCR was run by TCRdb on the 5' RACE reads, yielding one entry per CDR3 protein. The sample shows about 92,000 distinct CDR3 sequences, around 9.4% of them seen only once. Broader study findings: Before this, some motif variants had been reported in reactive arthritis synovial fluid and blood.

This sequence originates from a male donor with ankylosing spondylitis or in good health (not recorded which). V gene TRBV20-1 combines with J gene TRBJ1-5; maybe TRBD1 (5 bases). Material: blood, either unsorted or a sorted T cell fraction (not recorded which). The CDR3 region is CSAGEGLNQPQHF. In nucleotides, the CDR3 is TGCAGTGCAGGGGAGGGGTTAAATCAGCCCCAGCATTTT.